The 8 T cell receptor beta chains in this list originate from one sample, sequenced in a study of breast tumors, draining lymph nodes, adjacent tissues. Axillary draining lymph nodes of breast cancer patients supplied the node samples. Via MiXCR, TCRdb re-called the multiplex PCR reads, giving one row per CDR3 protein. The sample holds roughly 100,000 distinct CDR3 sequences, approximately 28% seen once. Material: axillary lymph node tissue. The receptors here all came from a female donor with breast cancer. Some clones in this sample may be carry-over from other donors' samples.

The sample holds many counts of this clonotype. Here the CDR3 reads CASSLKTVRNTGELFF. CDR3 in DNA: TGTGCCAGCAGCTTAAAGACAGTGAGGAACACCGGGGAGCTGTTTTTT. The chain couples TRBV7-9 to TRBJ2-2, with D maybe TRBD1 (5 bases). The germline gives CDR1 SEHNR, CDR2 FQNEAQ (reference sequence). V was clipped by 2 bases and J by 1 base, with 11 bases between them. The CDR3 loop spans 16 amino acids.

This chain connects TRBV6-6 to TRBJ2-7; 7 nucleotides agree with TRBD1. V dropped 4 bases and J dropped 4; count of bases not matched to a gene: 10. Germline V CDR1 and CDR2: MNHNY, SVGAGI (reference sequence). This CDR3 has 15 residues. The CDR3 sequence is CASSFDPRTGYEQYF. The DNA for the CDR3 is TGTGCCAGCAGTTTTGACCCGCGGACAGGTTACGAGCAGTACTTC.

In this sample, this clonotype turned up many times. The CDR3 nucleotides are TGTGCCAGCAGCCAAGGGACAGATAGCGGGGAGCTGTTTTTT. Amino acids: CASSQGTDSGELFF. The chain couples TRBV4-2 to TRBJ2-2; D may be TRBD1 (6 bases). Germline CDR1 reads LGHNA; CDR2 reads YNFKEQ. The CDR3 is 14 residues long. The ends were cut back, 1 base at V and 7 bases at J, with 10 bases in the middle.

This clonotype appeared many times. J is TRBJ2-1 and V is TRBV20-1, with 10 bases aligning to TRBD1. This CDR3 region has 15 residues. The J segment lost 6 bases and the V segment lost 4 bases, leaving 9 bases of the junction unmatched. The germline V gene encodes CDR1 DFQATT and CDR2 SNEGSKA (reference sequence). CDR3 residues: CSANTGTGAVNEQFF. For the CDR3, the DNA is TGCAGTGCTAATACCGGGACAGGGGCTGTCAATGAGCAGTTCTTC.

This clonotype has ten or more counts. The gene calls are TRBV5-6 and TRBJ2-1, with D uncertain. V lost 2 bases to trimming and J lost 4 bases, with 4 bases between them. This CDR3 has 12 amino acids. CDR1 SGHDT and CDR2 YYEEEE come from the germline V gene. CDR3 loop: CASSFMYNEQFF. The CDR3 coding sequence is TGTGCCAGCAGCTTCATGTACAATGAGCAGTTCTTC.

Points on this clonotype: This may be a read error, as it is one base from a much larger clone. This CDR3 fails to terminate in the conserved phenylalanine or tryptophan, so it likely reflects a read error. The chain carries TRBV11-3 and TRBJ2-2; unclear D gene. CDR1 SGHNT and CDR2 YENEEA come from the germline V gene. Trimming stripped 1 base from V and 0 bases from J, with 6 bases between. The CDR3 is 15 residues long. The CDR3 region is CASSLGRANTGELFL. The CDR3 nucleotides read TGTGCCAGCAGCTTAGGCAGAGCGAACACCGGGGAGCTGTTTCTT.

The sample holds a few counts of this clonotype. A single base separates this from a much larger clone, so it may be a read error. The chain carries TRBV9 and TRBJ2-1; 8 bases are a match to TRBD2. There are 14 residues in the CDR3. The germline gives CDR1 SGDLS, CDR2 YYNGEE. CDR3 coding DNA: TGTGCCAGCGCGGCCAGCGGGAGAAACAATGAGCAGTCCTTC. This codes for CASAASGRNNEQSF.

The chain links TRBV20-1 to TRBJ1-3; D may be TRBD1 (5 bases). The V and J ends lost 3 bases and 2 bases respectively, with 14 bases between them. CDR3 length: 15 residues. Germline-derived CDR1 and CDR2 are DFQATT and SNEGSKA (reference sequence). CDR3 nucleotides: TGCAGTGCTAGGAAGGCAGGGATGCCTGGAAACACCATATATTTT. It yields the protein CSARKAGMPGNTIYF.